Described below is a single TCR beta chain sequence and its context. There is no known antigen for this receptor. Per-base qualities were not stored, and no clone one base away is much larger. Read against the paper, the sample's time point label means: 24 weeks on oral tofacitinib. What this sample's treatment or condition label stands for: oral pan-JAK inhibitor, 5-10 mg twice daily. Lesional scalp punch biopsies and peripheral blood were collected from alopecia areata patients. PBMCs were isolated by density centrifugation and stained for CD3, CD4 and CD8, after which CD4+ and CD8+ T cells were sorted on a FACSAria. Libraries were made using the immunoSEQ multiplex PCR assay. For TCR sequencing, RNA was extracted from every sample and reverse transcribed into cDNA to serve as template. SuperScript III was used for first-strand cDNA synthesis, primed with a 2:1 mix of oligo-dT and random hexamers. A synthetic immune receptor repertoire was used to assess amplification bias, and residual bias was removed computationally. The authors' pipeline ran thus. Raw reads were preprocessed to remove errors, and CDR3 was defined by IMGT conventions from the conserved cysteine to phenylalanine. Clonality was computed by normalizing Shannon entropy by log2 of the number of productive unique TCRs and subtracting the result from 1. Whether each scalp clone was CD4 or CD8 was inferred by checking scalp TCRbeta sequences against the CD4 and CD8 repertoires from sorted blood. The table comes from immuneACCESS by way of TCRdb, which keeps in-frame sequences with V and J called. Part of the clones is missing from these tables; in studies checked, under half for an unresolved V gene and the rest for unknown reasons. Clone size and the V and J calls come from that table; the DNA yielded D and trimming. This sample has about 110,000 clones in its table, and roughly 84% of those were observed once. The top ten hold over 20% of the sample.

These data originate in a study of CD8+ T cells in alopecia areata (dated by TCRdb to between 2018 and 2020). Concerning the study at large: The treated patients, all with moderate-to-severe alopecia areata, were enrolled in an open-label pilot trial of oral tofacitinib given at 5 to 10 mg twice daily. Tofacitinib was given for 6 to 18 months, followed by 6 months of follow-up off drug to assess delayed response and recurrence. For the treated patients, the SALT score, which quantifies what percentage of scalp surface area is affected, served as the measure of disease severity. In both human patients and the C3H/HeJ mouse model, the study applied high-throughput TCRbeta sequencing to look at T cell clonal expansion in alopecia areata. On the human side, TCRbeta sequencing was run on scalp tissue and on sorted CD4+ and CD8+ peripheral blood T cells from healthy controls and from alopecia areata patients with either patchy or totalis/universalis disease. Biopsies were taken from tofacitinib-treated patients at baseline and at 4 and 24 weeks of treatment, and a later scalp biopsy was taken in several of the tofacitinib-treated patients. Scalp clonality was compared among normal scalp (n=4), patchy alopecia areata scalp (n=8), and alopecia totalis/universalis scalp (n=8). RNA was extracted with the PAXgene miRNA kit for fixed scalp, the miRNeasy kit for PBMCs, and the RNeasy kit for mouse skin. immunoSEQ multiplex PCR using 35 Vbeta forward primers and 13 Jbeta reverse primers was used to amplify TCRbeta CDR3 regions.

From cysteine to phenylalanine, the CDR3 is 12 amino acids long. CDR3 DNA only is kept here, 36 bases in frame from base 1. Sequences SGHVS (CDR1) and FQNEAQ (CDR2) are obtained from the germline V gene. Deletion took 5 bases off V and 7 bases off J, with a span of 8 bases between the germline ends. Results and caveats for the whole study, not just this receptor: Shared TCR sequences between patients were less evident than in mice, which may be partly attributable to HLA diversity in the patient population. Lesional scalp, especially in alopecia totalis/universalis, showed higher clonality and more expanded CD8+ clones than normal scalp, suggesting antigenic drive. Tofacitinib significantly decreased scalp clonality and the number of expanded CD8+ clones among the top 100 scalp clones. Because the treated cohort was small and had just a single nonresponder, larger studies are needed to establish links between baseline CD8+ expansion and response. Scalp TCR repertoire analysis is complicated because resident alphabeta T cells in normal human skin are also sequenced, whereas mouse skin is dominated by gammadelta T cells. During tofacitinib treatment, many expanded lesional clones stuck around in both scalp and blood, and this persistence may partly explain why relapse happens after treatment is stopped.

The chain uses TRBV7-8 and TRBJ1-4, with the D segment identity uncertain. The sequence was obtained from a human donor with alopecia areata. Sequences were derived from CD8+ T cells sorted from blood, sampled at week 24, from a patient treated with tofacitinib. The bases are TGTGCCAGCAGCCCCCTCAGTGAAAAACTGTTTTTT. Its product reads: CASSPLSEKLFF.